This T cell receptor (beta chain) was found in a study of sequential checkpoint blockade in melanoma. As for the study in general: Randomization was 1:1 between first-line nivolumab→ipilimumab and ipilimumab→nivolumab.

Treatment noted: randomized to nivolumab then ipilimumab (arm A) or the reverse (arm B). The CDR3 loop spans 16 amino acids. Germline CDR1 and CDR2: SGHVS and FNYEAQ. With 4 bases clipped from V and 3 bases from J, the junction kept 10 bases outside the gene matches. Some clones are missing from TCRdb's copy, which holds only in-frame ones; the method was immunoSEQ multiplex PCR. The top ten hold about 25% of the sample, which has more than 10,000 clones, less than 80% seen once. V and J are TRBV7-6 and TRBJ1-1, with 8 bases lining up with TRBD1. The specimen was CD8+ T cells sorted from blood (inferred from file names), collected from a patient given nivolumab and ipilimumab in sequence. This receptor was taken from a human donor with melanoma. In DNA form, the CDR3 reads TGTGCCAGCAGCTGGACAGGGTTGGATAAGGACACTGAAGCTTTCTTT. It translates to CASSWTGLDKDTEAFF.